One and the same sample provided the 8 T cell receptor beta chains below, sequenced in a study of cytomegalovirus exposure and HLA in healthy donors. The PCR was carried out with 60 Vbeta primers and 13 Jbeta primers. This table comes from immunoSEQ multiplex PCR, and its TCRdb copy is limited to in-frame clones, with some not included. The sample has more than 80,000 clones, 71% seen once. Sample: PBMCs. Receptors originate from a female donor in good health and CMV-seronegative.

In this sample, this clone turned up once. V is TRBV28 and J is TRBJ1-4; tentative D call: TRBD1 (6 bases). Germline V gene sequence: CDR1 MDHEN, CDR2 SYDVKM. The V gene lost 1 base and the J gene lost 7 bases, with 13 bases spanning the gap. There are 15 residues in the CDR3. CDR3 amino acids: CASSLSGGGGEKLFF. The CDR3 DNA reads as TGTGCCAGCAGTTTATCGGGGGGCGGGGGTGAAAAACTGTTTTTT.

The chain combines TRBV2 with TRBJ2-5, with D possibly TRBD1 on 6 matching bases. Trimming pared 8 bases from V and 4 bases from J, leaving 17 bases between. Germline CDR1 is SNHLY and CDR2 is FYNNEI. This CDR3 spans 14 amino acids. The CDR3 coding sequence is TGTGCCAGCCTTCCAGGACAGATCCCAGAGACCCAGTACTTC. Translated, it gives CASLPGQIPETQYF.

The rearrangement links TRBV2 to TRBJ1-2; 8 positions match TRBD1. The germline V gene has CDR1 SNHLY and CDR2 FYNNEI. V shed 2 bases, J shed 0 bases, and the junction held 8 bases outside the gene matches. The CDR3 has 17 amino acids. CDR3 residues: CASSEFGRGPSNYGYTF. The DNA for the CDR3 is TGTGCCAGCAGTGAATTTGGCAGGGGGCCTTCTAACTATGGCTACACCTTC.

The V gene is TRBV19, the J gene TRBJ2-3; TRBD2 matches 11 bases. CDR3 length: 16 amino acids. After removal of 4 bases from V and 3 bases from J, the junction contained 6 bases not matched to a gene. Germline V CDR1 and CDR2: LNHDA, SQIVND (reference sequence). CDR3 in DNA: TGTGCCAGTAGTAAAACTAGCGGGAGCACAACAGATACGCAGTATTTT. Protein product: CASSKTSGSTTDTQYF.

This chain uses TRBV15 with TRBJ1-1, with 9 bases that match TRBD1. V lost 3 bases, J lost 5 bases, and 10 bases stayed unmatched. Germline assignment: CDR1 LNHNV and CDR2 YYDKDF (reference sequence). This CDR3 has 16 amino acids. The CDR3 sequence: CATSSRSGTGITEAFF. The CDR3 nucleotides are TGTGCCACCAGCAGTCGCTCCGGGACAGGGATAACTGAAGCTTTCTTT.

The gene calls are TRBV11-3 and TRBJ2-2, with a weak D call TRBD2 (5 bases). Germline values: CDR1 SGHNT, CDR2 YENEEA. This CDR3 region has 15 residues. V was cut by 7 bases and J by 5 bases, with 17 bases left in between. CDR3 protein: CASTPLIGSTGELFF. The CDR3 nucleotides are TGTGCCAGCACCCCCCTCATAGGGAGTACCGGGGAGCTGTTTTTT.

The chain is built from TRBV19 and TRBJ2-2; 7 nucleotides line up with TRBD2. The V gene's germline CDR1 is LNHDA and CDR2 SQIVND (reference sequence). The trim removed 5 bases at V and 1 base at J, leaving 7 bases unmatched. This CDR3 contains 16 residues. The CDR3 is CASSWGGSGNTGELFF. The CDR3 region has the DNA TGTGCCAGTAGTTGGGGGGGATCGGGGAACACCGGGGAGCTGTTTTTT.

The gene calls are TRBV10-3 and TRBJ2-5; a weak D match, TRBD2 (5 bases). The J call is in doubt because the DNA end fits TRBJ2-7 better. Germline V gene sequence: CDR1 ENHRY, CDR2 SYGVKD. The CDR3 totals 14 residues. The chain's CDR3 is CATSVGELAYEQYF. The CDR3 DNA is TGTGCCACCTCGGTTGGGGAGTTAGCCTACGAGCAGTACTTC.